This is a list of T cell receptor beta chains from one sample in a study of cytomegalovirus exposure and HLA in healthy donors. This table comes from immunoSEQ multiplex PCR, and its TCRdb copy is limited to in-frame clones, with some not included. The sample has approximately 130,000 clones, around 81% seen once. The sample consisted of PBMCs. The receptor source for this set is a woman in her fifties or sixties in good health and CMV-seronegative. Each CDR3 is given with its conserved first and last residue. Each record gives: CDR3 protein, CDR3 DNA, CDR3 length, J gene, D gene, V gene, clone size. D genes are given only for firm matches. Clone size is not always given. Where it is, it says once, few, many or a class for expanded clones.

CASSSTGGSQPQHF | TGTGCCAGCAGTTCTACAGGGGGCTCTCAGCCCCAGCATTTT | 14 | TRBJ1-5 | TRBD1 | TRBV28 | NA
CASATYPGVQFF | TGTGCTAGTGCCACCTACCCGGGGGTTCAGTTCTTC | 12 | TRBJ2-1 | NA | TRBV12-5 | NA
CASSLVLQGDGYTF | TGTGCCAGCAGCTTAGTCCTACAGGGGGATGGCTACACCTTC | 14 | TRBJ1-2 | TRBD1 | TRBV7-9 | few
CASKERDFKNTEAFF | TGTGCCAGCAAAGAACGGGACTTTAAGAACACTGAAGCTTTCTTT | 15 | TRBJ1-1 | NA | TRBV28 | NA
CASSLDRGDQPQHF | TGCGCCAGCAGCTTGGACAGGGGGGATCAGCCCCAGCATTTT | 14 | TRBJ1-5 | TRBD1 | TRBV5-1 | NA
CASRPPGGRSHEQYF | TGTGCCAGCAGACCCCCAGGGGGCAGATCCCACGAGCAGTACTTC | 15 | TRBJ2-7 | TRBD1 | TRBV28 | NA
CASSSRDRAGSTEAFF | TGTGCCAGCTCATCCCGGGACAGGGCGGGTAGCACTGAAGCTTTCTTT | 16 | TRBJ1-1 | TRBD1 | TRBV18 | NA
CAMKGGGSIDEQFF | TGTGCCATGAAAGGGGGGGGGAGTATCGATGAGCAGTTCTTC | 14 | TRBJ2-1 | NA | TRBV10-3 | NA
CASSAPTGQGAYEQYF | TGTGCCAGCAGCGCCCCAACCGGACAGGGGGCGTACGAGCAGTACTTC | 16 | TRBJ2-7 | TRBD1 | TRBV7-9 | NA
CASSPRDRGRQDEQFF | TGTGCCAGCAGCCCCCGGGACAGGGGGCGTCAGGATGAGCAGTTCTTC | 16 | TRBJ2-1 | TRBD1 | TRBV7-9 | NA
CASSLIPSGLYEQYF | TGCGCCAGCAGCTTGATTCCTAGCGGACTCTACGAGCAGTACTTC | 15 | TRBJ2-7 | TRBD2 | TRBV5-1 | NA
CATTPLDRRGNTIYF | TGTGCCACCACCCCCCTTGACAGGCGTGGAAACACCATATATTTT | 15 | TRBJ1-3 | NA | TRBV15 | NA
CASSVEQQTGNTIYF | TGTGCCAGCAGCGTAGAACAGCAGACTGGAAACACCATATATTTT | 15 | TRBJ1-3 | NA | TRBV9 | NA
CASSRQGARDGYTF | TGTGCCAGCTCACGACAGGGGGCGCGTGATGGCTACACCTTC | 14 | TRBJ1-2 | TRBD1 | TRBV18 | NA
CASIHRLASSYNEQFF | TGTGCCAGCATCCATAGACTAGCGAGCTCCTACAATGAGCAGTTCTTC | 16 | TRBJ2-1 | TRBD2 | TRBV5-6 | NA
CASSASGDQDTIYF | TGTGCCAGCAGCGCCTCGGGGGATCAAGACACCATATATTTT | 14 | TRBJ1-3 | NA | TRBV9 | few
CASSGLAGTKNIQYF | TGTGCCAGCTCGGGACTAGCGGGAACCAAAAACATTCAGTACTTC | 15 | TRBJ2-4 | TRBD2 | TRBV7-2 | NA
CASSLAFPGQGANYNEQFF | TGCGCCAGCAGCTTGGCTTTTCCGGGACAGGGGGCGAACTACAATGAGCAGTTCTTC | 19 | TRBJ2-1 | TRBD1 | TRBV5-1 | NA
CASSQEWASGRDEQFF | TGCGCCAGCAGCCAAGAGTGGGCTAGCGGGAGGGATGAGCAGTTCTTC | 16 | TRBJ2-1 | TRBD2 | TRBV4-3 | few
CSVGERGAKNIQYF | TGCAGCGTTGGTGAGAGGGGGGCCAAAAACATTCAGTACTTC | 14 | TRBJ2-4 | NA | TRBV29-1 | few
CAWRAGTGGPSNTEAFF | TGTGCCTGGAGAGCCGGGACAGGGGGTCCCTCGAACACTGAAGCTTTCTTT | 17 | TRBJ1-1 | TRBD1 | TRBV30 | NA
CASSDGTSVLLNTGELFF | TGTGCCAGCAGCGATGGGACTAGCGTACTATTGAACACCGGGGAGCTGTTTTTT | 18 | TRBJ2-2 | TRBD2 | TRBV9 | NA
CASSPGTSGTYEQYF | TGTGCCAGCAGTCCCGGGACTAGCGGGACCTACGAGCAGTACTTC | 15 | TRBJ2-7 | TRBD2 | TRBV27 | NA
CASSLGGSGDTGELFF | TGTGCCAGCAGCTTGGGGGGTAGCGGAGACACCGGGGAGCTGTTTTTT | 16 | TRBJ2-2 | NA | TRBV5-6 | few
CASSSGDRGADTQYF | TGCGCCAGCAGCTCCGGGGACAGAGGGGCAGATACGCAGTATTTT | 15 | TRBJ2-3 | TRBD1 | TRBV4-1 | NA
CASSLDNFRGNTIYF | TGTGCCAGCAGCTTAGATAATTTTAGAGGAAACACCATATATTTT | 15 | TRBJ1-3 | NA | TRBV11-2 | NA
CASNTHGRDRLNTEAFF | TGTGCCAGTAACACCCACGGCCGGGACAGACTGAACACTGAAGCTTTCTTT | 17 | TRBJ1-1 | TRBD1 | TRBV19 | NA
CASSYQGGDSGNTIYF | TGTGCCAGCAGTTACCAGGGGGGAGACTCTGGAAACACCATATATTTT | 16 | TRBJ1-3 | TRBD1 | TRBV6-5 | NA
CASSPEGQGGLNTEAFF | TGCGCCAGCAGTCCCGAGGGACAGGGGGGGCTGAACACTGAAGCTTTCTTT | 17 | TRBJ1-1 | TRBD1 | TRBV10-2 | NA
CASSVLGRKAGELFF | TGTGCCAGCAGTGTCCTTGGCAGGAAGGCCGGGGAGCTGTTTTTT | 15 | TRBJ2-2 | NA | TRBV28 | NA
CASGDREEYGYTF | TGTGCCAGTGGGGACAGGGAGGAATATGGCTACACCTTC | 13 | TRBJ1-2 | TRBD1 | TRBV19 | NA
CASSAREGGLQETQYF | TGTGCCAGCAGCGCGCGGGAGGGAGGCTTACAAGAGACCCAGTACTTC | 16 | TRBJ2-5 | TRBD2 | TRBV9 | NA
CASSPPGGGPTEAFF | TGTGCCAGCAGCCCCCCGGGTGGAGGGCCCACTGAAGCTTTCTTT | 15 | TRBJ1-1 | NA | TRBV7-9 | few
CASNRGSYEQYF | TGTGCCAGCAATCGGGGGTCCTACGAGCAGTACTTC | 12 | TRBJ2-7 | NA | TRBV28 | NA
CASSSGQGITEAFF | TGTGCCAGCAGCTCGGGACAGGGGATCACTGAAGCTTTCTTT | 14 | TRBJ1-1 | TRBD1 | TRBV7-8 | few
CASSVVGTGGGEQYF | TGTGCCAGCAGCGTAGTAGGGACAGGAGGTGGCGAGCAGTACTTC | 15 | TRBJ2-7 | TRBD1 | TRBV9 | NA
CASSVFRDRGHITEAFF | TGTGCCAGCAGTGTTTTCCGGGACAGGGGGCACATCACTGAAGCTTTCTTT | 17 | TRBJ1-1 | TRBD1 | TRBV6-1 | few
CASSVALDRTNTEAFF | TGTGCCAGCAGCGTGGCCCTGGACAGGACGAACACTGAAGCTTTCTTT | 16 | TRBJ1-1 | TRBD1 | TRBV9 | few
CASSYSWAQNTEAFF | TGTGCCAGCAGTTACTCGTGGGCGCAGAACACTGAAGCTTTCTTT | 15 | TRBJ1-1 | NA | TRBV6-5 | NA
CASSLPYQGSGASTDTQYF | TGTGCCAGCAGTTTACCTTACCAGGGTAGCGGGGCTAGCACAGATACGCAGTATTTT | 19 | TRBJ2-3 | TRBD2 | TRBV28 | NA
CASSVAVASGNNEQFF | TGTGCCAGCAGCGTAGCTGTGGCTAGCGGGAACAATGAGCAGTTCTTC | 16 | TRBJ2-1 | TRBD2 | TRBV9 | NA
CASSRDRANGYTF | TGTGCCAGCAGCCGGGACAGGGCGAATGGCTACACCTTC | 13 | TRBJ1-2 | TRBD1 | TRBV11-3 | few
CSVESLAKETQYF | TGCAGCGTTGAATCGCTAGCCAAAGAGACCCAGTACTTC | 13 | TRBJ2-5 | NA | TRBV29-1 | NA
CASSFTGTEGNEQFF | TGTGCCAGCAGCTTTACCGGGACTGAAGGCAATGAGCAGTTCTTC | 15 | TRBJ2-1 | NA | TRBV7-3 | NA
CASSVEGLAGYNEQFF | TGTGCCAGCAGCGTAGAGGGACTAGCGGGGTACAATGAGCAGTTCTTC | 16 | TRBJ2-1 | TRBD2 | TRBV9 | NA
CASSQQAGGYYNEQFF | TGTGCCAGCAGCCAACAGGCGGGAGGCTATTACAATGAGCAGTTCTTC | 16 | TRBJ2-1 | TRBD2 | TRBV7-8 | few
CASSPQGSGNTIYF | TGTGCCAGTAGCCCACAGGGCTCTGGAAACACCATATATTTT | 14 | TRBJ1-3 | NA | TRBV19 | NA
CASSLGGSETQYF | TGTGCCAGCAGCTTGGGGGGGAGTGAGACCCAGTACTTC | 13 | TRBJ2-5 | TRBD2 | TRBV7-2 | NA
CASSHGLGGNEQFF | TGTGCCAGCAGCCATGGCTTGGGGGGGAATGAGCAGTTCTTC | 14 | TRBJ2-1 | TRBD2 | TRBV13 | few
CASSYSRAGGPSEQFF | TGTGCCAGCAGTTACTCGAGGGCGGGAGGGCCAAGTGAGCAGTTCTTC | 16 | TRBJ2-1 | TRBD2 | TRBV6-6 | NA
CASSVGSRDRVNEQFF | TGTGCCAGCAGCGTAGGATCACGGGACAGGGTCAATGAGCAGTTCTTC | 16 | TRBJ2-1 | TRBD1 | TRBV9 | NA
CATSSTREHYEQYF | TGTGCCACCAGCTCGACAAGGGAGCACTACGAGCAGTACTTC | 14 | TRBJ2-7 | NA | TRBV15 | NA
CASSLPPSFGGPQHF | TGTGCCAGCAGTTTACCCCCATCCTTCGGGGGGCCCCAGCATTTT | 15 | TRBJ1-5 | NA | TRBV28 | NA
CASSQGSGRAWDTGELFF | TGCGCCAGCAGCCAGGGAAGCGGGAGGGCGTGGGACACCGGGGAGCTGTTTTTT | 18 | TRBJ2-2 | TRBD2 | TRBV4-3 | NA
CASSATARVPNEQFF | TGTGCCAGCAGCGCGACCGCCAGGGTCCCAAATGAGCAGTTCTTC | 15 | TRBJ2-1 | NA | TRBV11-1 | NA
CSVQAAGAYGYTF | TGCAGCGTCCAAGCTGCAGGGGCCTATGGCTACACCTTC | 13 | TRBJ1-2 | NA | TRBV29-1 | NA
CASSLESGGTGSNQPQHF | TGTGCCAGCAGCTTAGAGTCGGGGGGTACCGGTAGCAATCAGCCCCAGCATTTT | 18 | TRBJ1-5 | NA | TRBV7-9 | NA
CASREQVQENTIYF | TGTGCCAGCAGGGAACAGGTTCAAGAAAACACCATATATTTT | 14 | TRBJ1-3 | NA | TRBV6-6 | NA
CASSSSETQYF | TGTGCCAGCAGCTCCTCGGAGACCCAGTACTTC | 11 | TRBJ2-5 | NA | TRBV13 | NA